The T cell receptor beta chain described here comes from a study of blood T cell repertoires in COVID-19. Study-wide context: T cells, B-cell-depleted T cells, or PBMCs provided the cDNA or gDNA that served as material.

The germline gives CDR1 SGHDT, CDR2 YYEEEE. Trimming pared 0 bases from V and 0 bases from J, leaving 7 bases between. The CDR3 runs 15 residues. In the source study's methods: Reference gene primer amplification yielded estimated nucleated cell counts. The table came from immunoSEQ multiplex PCR; TCRdb's copy has only in-frame clones and leaves some out. V, J and clone size reflect that table, while D and trimming were determined from the DNA. The sample holds a few hundred thousand clones, around 84% seen once. The sequenced sample was peripheral blood. The chain couples TRBV5-6 to TRBJ1-3; no firm D call. This receptor was identified in a woman younger than 30 with acute or convalescent COVID-19. CDR3 DNA: TGTGCCAGCAGCTTGGTGGCTAGCTCTGGAAACACCATATATTTT. It yields the protein CASSLVASSGNTIYF.